These 25 T cell receptor beta chains were all obtained from the same sample, sequenced in a study of cytomegalovirus exposure and HLA in healthy donors. Generated by immunoSEQ multiplex PCR, the TCRdb table keeps only in-frame clones and is missing some. This table has approximately 150,000 clones, roughly nine tenths appearing once. Sequenced input: PBMCs. These receptors came from a woman between 18 and 29 years old in good health and CMV-seropositive.

The chain links TRBV5-1 to TRBJ1-4, with 7 bases fitting TRBD1. This CDR3 is 16 amino acids long. Germline trimming cut 0 bases from V and 7 bases from J; bases unmatched to any gene: 9. Germline CDR1 SGHRS, CDR2 YFSETQ. In DNA form, the CDR3 reads TGCGCCAGCAGCTTGGGGTTGACAGGGTTGGGTGAAAAACTGTTTTTT. Translated: CASSLGLTGLGEKLFF.

The chain has TRBV4-3 and TRBJ2-1; 9 bases fit TRBD2. V was clipped by 0 bases and J by 10 bases; unmatched bases: 4. The CDR3 sequence is 14 residues long. Germline CDR1 LGHNA, CDR2 YSLEER. The CDR3 loop is CASSQETSGLEQFF. CDR3 nucleotide sequence: TGCGCCAGCAGCCAAGAAACTAGCGGGCTAGAGCAGTTCTTC.

V usage is TRBV9 and J usage is TRBJ1-2, with 8 bases that match TRBD1. The CDR3 is made up of 13 amino acids. Germline-derived CDR1 and CDR2 are SGDLS and YYNGEE. J lost 8 bases, V lost 4 bases, and 7 bases had no gene match. CDR3: CASSPEPGGGYTF. DNA of the CDR3: TGTGCCAGCAGCCCCGAACCAGGGGGCGGCTACACCTTC. Full variable domain (remainder filled in from reference TRBV9 and TRBJ1-2): DSGVTQTPKHLITATGQRVTLRCSPRSGDLSVYWYQQSLDQGLQFLIQYYNGEERAKGNILERFSAQQFPDLHSELNLSSLELGDSALYFCASSPEPGGGYTFGSGTRLTVV.

This chain uses TRBV11-1 with TRBJ2-3; 10 bases match TRBD2. V was pared by 4 bases and J by 7 bases, with 5 bases of the junction left unmatched. Germline values: CDR1 SGHAT, CDR2 FQDESV (reference sequence). This CDR3 region has 14 residues. CDR3 loop: CASSSSGRVHTQYF. CDR3 bases: TGTGCCAGCAGCTCTAGCGGGAGAGTACATACGCAGTATTTT.

This chain joins TRBV5-5 and TRBJ2-7, with TRBD1 matching over 7 bases. This CDR3 is 15 amino acids long. Germline lookup yields CDR1 SGHKS and CDR2 YYEKEE (reference sequence). After removal of 4 bases from V and 3 bases from J, the junction contained 10 bases not matched to a gene. The CDR3 protein is CASSRLDRDDYEQYF. DNA of the CDR3: TGTGCCAGCAGCAGGTTAGACAGGGACGACTACGAGCAGTACTTC.

The chain links TRBV11-3 to TRBJ1-5; D might be TRBD1 (5 bases). The CDR3 is made up of 13 amino acids. Germline-derived CDR1 and CDR2 are SGHNT and YENEEA. V lost 4 bases and J 4 bases, leaving 8 bases between the germline ends. DNA of the CDR3: TGTGCCAGCAGCTACGACAGAAATCAGCCCCAGCATTTT. As protein: CASSYDRNQPQHF.

The chain is built from TRBV7-9 and TRBJ2-7, with TRBD2 matching over 7 bases. This CDR3 contains 15 residues. Germline CDR1 reads SEHNR; CDR2 reads FQNEAQ (reference sequence). V was pared by 4 bases and J by 6 bases, with 12 bases of the junction left unmatched. CDR3 amino acids: CASSSRTRALGEQYF. CDR3 sequence (DNA): TGTGCCAGCAGCTCCCGGACTAGGGCCTTGGGCGAGCAGTACTTC.

This chain uses TRBV6-5 with TRBJ2-5; D possibly corresponds to TRBD2 (5 bases). The length of the CDR3 is 15 residues. Trimming pared 3 bases from V and 0 bases from J, leaving 11 bases between. Looked up from germline, CDR1 is MNHEY and CDR2 is SVGAGI. This CDR3 is CASSYSAANQETQYF. CDR3 in DNA: TGTGCCAGCAGTTATAGCGCAGCCAACCAAGAGACCCAGTACTTC.

The chain joins TRBV28 to TRBJ2-1, with a possible D match to TRBD1 (6 bases). The CDR3 has 15 residues. The V and J ends lost 2 bases and 6 bases respectively, with 14 bases between them. The germline V gene has CDR1 MDHEN and CDR2 SYDVKM. CDR3 sequence reads: CASSLGGPSINEQFF. CDR3 DNA sequence: TGTGCCAGCAGTTTAGGGGGCCCTTCGATCAATGAGCAGTTCTTC.

CDR3 residues: CASSSDRGGEKLFF. The CDR3 DNA follows: TGTGCCAGCAGCTCGGACAGGGGAGGTGAAAAACTGTTTTTT. The V gene is TRBV7-3, the J gene TRBJ1-4, with 9 positions matching TRBD1. Per germline, CDR1 SGHTA and CDR2 FQGTGA. The trim removed 4 bases at V and 7 bases at J, leaving 4 bases unmatched. The CDR3 is 14 residues long.

The chain uses TRBV30 and TRBJ2-3; no reliable D call. Germline CDR1 is GTSNPN and CDR2 is SVGIG (reference sequence). The V end lost 0 bases, the J end lost 2 bases, and 9 bases lay between the germline ends. This CDR3 spans 14 amino acids. This chain's CDR3 is CAWSVDTPTDTQYF. The CDR3 coding sequence is TGTGCCTGGAGTGTAGACACACCCACAGATACGCAGTATTTT.

This clone was counted a single time. The chain couples TRBV7-9 to TRBJ1-1, with 7 positions matching TRBD1. V lost 3 bases, J lost 12 bases, and 7 bases stayed unmatched. Germline CDR1 SEHNR, CDR2 FQNEAQ (reference sequence). This CDR3 has 12 amino acids. The CDR3 coding sequence is TGTGCCAGCAGCTTGACGAGACAGGGTTCTTTCTTT. This sequence encodes CASSLTRQGSFF.

The chain is built from TRBV18 and TRBJ2-3; 7 bases match TRBD2. With 0 bases clipped from V and 0 bases from J, the junction kept 6 bases outside the gene matches. This CDR3 comprises 17 residues. Germline V gene data show CDR1 as KGHSH and CDR2 as LQKENI. This CDR3 is CASSPPGARGSTDTQYF. The DNA of the CDR3 is TGTGCCAGCTCACCACCAGGGGCGCGGGGGAGCACAGATACGCAGTATTTT.

This chain connects TRBV5-1 to TRBJ2-2, with D tentatively TRBD1 (6 bases). Germline CDR1 reads SGHRS; CDR2 reads YFSETQ. The CDR3 is made up of 16 amino acids. V lost 3 bases, J lost 4 bases, and 16 bases lay in between. The chain's CDR3 is CASSSQGLGGTGELFF. The CDR3 DNA reads TGCGCCAGCAGCTCGCAGGGATTAGGGGGCACCGGGGAGCTGTTTTTT.

V gene TRBV2 combines with J gene TRBJ1-5, with a weak D call TRBD1 (6 bases). The germline gives CDR1 SNHLY, CDR2 FYNNEI. This CDR3 comprises 16 residues. Deletions cut 5 bases from V and 2 bases from J, with 16 bases between. In DNA, the CDR3 is TGTGCCAGCAGTCCACCCATACAGGGAGGCAATCAGCCCCAGCATTTT. Translated: CASSPPIQGGNQPQHF.

This clone turned up a few times. The chain employs TRBV2 and TRBJ1-3; TRBD1 matches 9 bases. The CDR3 spans 18 residues. The germline gives CDR1 SNHLY, CDR2 FYNNEI. V was clipped by 3 bases and J by 0 bases; unmatched bases: 9. CDR3 sequence reads: CASSEVGTGFHSGNTIYF. The CDR3 DNA reads as TGTGCCAGCAGTGAGGTGGGGACAGGGTTTCACTCTGGAAACACCATATATTTT.

The genes are TRBV6-1 and TRBJ1-1; D is unclear. The CDR3 has 15 residues. CDR1 is MNHNS and CDR2 is SASEGT in the germline V gene. Trimming shortened V by 0 bases and J by 1 base, and 9 bases separated the two germline ends. The CDR3 spells CASSEAGVGNTEAFF. CDR3 bases: TGTGCCAGCAGTGAAGCGGGAGTCGGGAACACTGAAGCTTTCTTT.

The chain combines TRBV5-6 with TRBJ1-5; D not certain. This CDR3 region has 14 residues. The V gene's germline CDR1 is SGHDT and CDR2 YYEEEE. The V end was cut by 0 bases, the J end by 3 bases, with 7 bases between. The CDR3: CASSLGWLNQPQHF. The CDR3 nucleotides are TGTGCCAGCAGCTTGGGGTGGCTCAATCAGCCCCAGCATTTT.

The rearrangement links TRBV6-6 to TRBJ2-3; D is unresolved. V lost 2 bases, J lost 0 bases, and 9 bases lay in between. The CDR3 spans 15 residues. CDR1 is MNHNY and CDR2 is SVGAGI in the germline V gene (reference sequence). The CDR3 reads CASSYDKSSTDTQYF. CDR3 DNA sequence: TGTGCCAGCAGTTACGACAAGTCTAGCACAGATACGCAGTATTTT.

The chain combines TRBV5-8 with TRBJ2-7; D is uncertain. The V gene's germline CDR1 is SGHTS and CDR2 YDEGEE. Trimming left V 4 bases short and J 3 bases short, with 14 bases between. The CDR3 extends over 14 amino acids. The CDR3 sequence is CASSQWSLNYEQYF. The CDR3 region has the DNA TGTGCCAGCAGCCAATGGAGCCTAAACTACGAGCAGTACTTC.

The J gene is TRBJ2-7, the V gene TRBV10-3; a weak D match, TRBD1 (6 bases). Germline CDR1 and CDR2: ENHRY and SYGVKD. V lost 4 bases to trimming and J lost 3 bases, with 13 bases between them. The CDR3 extends over 14 amino acids. CDR3 nucleotide sequence: TGTGCCATCAGTGTTATGGCAGGGGACTACGAGCAGTACTTC. Translated: CAISVMAGDYEQYF.

The CDR3 loop is CASSPGQKNSYEQYF. The CDR3 DNA is TGTGCCAGCAGCCCGGGACAGAAGAACTCCTACGAGCAGTACTTC. The chain joins TRBV13 to TRBJ2-7, with 7 nucleotides matching TRBD1. Germline-derived CDR1 and CDR2 are PRHDT and FYEKMQ (reference sequence). The junction had 7 bases not matched to a gene; V was cut back by 5 bases and J by 0 bases. This CDR3 is 15 amino acids long.

This clone was seen just once. This sequence joins TRBV15 and TRBJ2-1, with 9 bases lining up with TRBD2. With V trimmed by 1 base and J by 5 bases, 6 bases remained unmatched. The CDR3 loop spans 16 amino acids. CDR1 and CDR2 from the germline V gene are LNHNV and YYDKDF (reference sequence). The CDR3 reads CATSRGGTSNHNEQFF. The CDR3 coding sequence is TGTGCCACCAGCAGAGGAGGGACTAGCAACCACAATGAGCAGTTCTTC.

This rearrangement joins TRBV27 to TRBJ2-5; 7 bases fit TRBD1. Germline CDR1 is MNHEY and CDR2 is SMNVEV (reference sequence). Unmatched junction bases numbered 7, after V lost 3 bases and J lost 6 bases. The CDR3 runs to 14 residues. CDR3 nucleotide sequence: TGTGCCAGCAGTTTCTCCGGGACAGTGAAGACCCAGTACTTC. This encodes CASSFSGTVKTQYF.

The chain employs TRBV2 and TRBJ2-1; D is perhaps TRBD2 (6 bases). The CDR3 runs 16 residues. The germline CDR1 and CDR2 sequences are SNHLY and FYNNEI. V was clipped by 4 bases and J by 0 bases, with 13 bases between them. The CDR3 DNA reads TGTGCCAGCAGTGTGAAGCGGGTGAGCTCCTACAATGAGCAGTTCTTC. Its translation is CASSVKRVSSYNEQFF.